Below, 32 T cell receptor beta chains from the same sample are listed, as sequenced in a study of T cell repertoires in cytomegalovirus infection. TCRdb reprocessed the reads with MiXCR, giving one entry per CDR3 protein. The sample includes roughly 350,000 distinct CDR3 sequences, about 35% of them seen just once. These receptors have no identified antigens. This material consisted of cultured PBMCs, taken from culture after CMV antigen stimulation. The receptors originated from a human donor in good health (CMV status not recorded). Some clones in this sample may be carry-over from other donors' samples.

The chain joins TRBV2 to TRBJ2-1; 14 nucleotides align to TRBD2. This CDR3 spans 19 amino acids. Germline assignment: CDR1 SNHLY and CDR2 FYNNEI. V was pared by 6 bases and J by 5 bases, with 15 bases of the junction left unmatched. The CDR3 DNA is TGTGCCAGCAGGGGGGGAGGGACTAGCGGGAGAAACCTCCACAATGAGCAGTTCTTC. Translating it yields CASRGGGTSGRNLHNEQFF.

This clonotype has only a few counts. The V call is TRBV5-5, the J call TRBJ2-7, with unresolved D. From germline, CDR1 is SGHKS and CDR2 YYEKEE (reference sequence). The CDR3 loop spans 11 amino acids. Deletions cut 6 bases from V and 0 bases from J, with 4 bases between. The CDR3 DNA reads TGTGCCAGCACCCTCTCCTACGAGCAGTACTTC. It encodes CASTLSYEQYF.

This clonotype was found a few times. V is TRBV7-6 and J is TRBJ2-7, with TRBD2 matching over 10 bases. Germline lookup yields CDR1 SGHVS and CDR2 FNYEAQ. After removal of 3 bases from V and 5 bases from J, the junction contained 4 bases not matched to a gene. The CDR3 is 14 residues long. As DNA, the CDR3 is TGTGCCAGCAGCTTTTCTAGCGGGAGTAACGAGCAGTACTTC. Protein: CASSFSSGSNEQYF.

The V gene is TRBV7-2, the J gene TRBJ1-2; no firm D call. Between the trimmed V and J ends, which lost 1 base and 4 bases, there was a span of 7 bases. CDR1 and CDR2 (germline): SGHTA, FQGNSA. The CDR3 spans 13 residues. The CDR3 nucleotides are TGTGCCAGCAGCTTAGATTATCTCTATGGCTACACCTTC. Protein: CASSLDYLYGYTF.

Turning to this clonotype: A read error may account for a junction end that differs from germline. The CDR3 DNA sequence: TGTGCCAGCAGCAAAGATACCGGGGAGCTGTTTTTT. Amino acid sequence: CASSKDTGELFF. The rearrangement uses TRBV4-2 and TRBJ2-2, with no clear D. The germline V gene encodes CDR1 LGHNA and CDR2 YNFKEQ. This CDR3 region has 12 residues.

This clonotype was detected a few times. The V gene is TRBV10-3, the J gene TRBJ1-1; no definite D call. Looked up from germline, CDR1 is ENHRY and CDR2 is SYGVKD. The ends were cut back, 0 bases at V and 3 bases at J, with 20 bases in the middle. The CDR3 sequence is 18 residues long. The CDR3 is CAISESPLPGVGDTEAFF. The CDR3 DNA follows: TGTGCCATCAGTGAGTCCCCCTTGCCTGGGGTCGGGGACACTGAAGCTTTCTTT.

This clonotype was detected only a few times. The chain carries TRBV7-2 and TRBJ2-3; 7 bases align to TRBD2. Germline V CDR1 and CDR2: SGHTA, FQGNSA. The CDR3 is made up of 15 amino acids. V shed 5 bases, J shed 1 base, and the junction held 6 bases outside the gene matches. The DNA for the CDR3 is TGTGCCAGCAGCCCCGGACTAGGTGGCACAGATACGCAGTATTTT. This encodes CASSPGLGGTDTQYF.

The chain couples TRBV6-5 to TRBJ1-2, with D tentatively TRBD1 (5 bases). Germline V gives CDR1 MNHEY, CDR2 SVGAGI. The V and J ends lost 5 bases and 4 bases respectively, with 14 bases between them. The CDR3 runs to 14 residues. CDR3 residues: CASSPWDGSYGYTF. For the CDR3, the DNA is TGTGCCAGCAGTCCTTGGGACGGCTCCTATGGCTACACCTTC.

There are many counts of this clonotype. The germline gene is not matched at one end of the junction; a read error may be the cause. The CDR3 DNA follows: TGTGCCAGCAGATTAGATCAACTCGAGGCCCAGTACTTC. Amino acid sequence: CASRLDQLEAQYF. V is TRBV7-8 and J is TRBJ2-5, with unresolved D. Per germline, CDR1 SGHVS and CDR2 FQNEAQ. CDR3 length equals 13 residues.

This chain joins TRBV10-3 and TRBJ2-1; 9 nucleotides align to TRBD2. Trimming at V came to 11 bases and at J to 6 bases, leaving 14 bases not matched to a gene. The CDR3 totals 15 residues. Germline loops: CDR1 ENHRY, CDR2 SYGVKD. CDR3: CAGGGSGRAGNEQFF. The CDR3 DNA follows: TGTGCCGGGGGGGGTAGCGGGAGAGCAGGCAATGAGCAGTTCTTC.

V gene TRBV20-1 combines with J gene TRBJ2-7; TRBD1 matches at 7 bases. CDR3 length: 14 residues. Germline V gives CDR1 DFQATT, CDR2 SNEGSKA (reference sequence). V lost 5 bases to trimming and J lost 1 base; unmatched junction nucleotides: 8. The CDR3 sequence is CSAFHGTASYEQYF. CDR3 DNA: TGCAGTGCTTTTCATGGGACAGCTTCCTACGAGCAGTACTTC.

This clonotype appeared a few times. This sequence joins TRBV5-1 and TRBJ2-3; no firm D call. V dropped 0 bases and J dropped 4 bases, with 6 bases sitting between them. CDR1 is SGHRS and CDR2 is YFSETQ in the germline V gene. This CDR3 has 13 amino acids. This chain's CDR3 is CASSLGSADTQYF. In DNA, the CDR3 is TGCGCCAGCAGCTTGGGCAGCGCAGATACGCAGTATTTT.

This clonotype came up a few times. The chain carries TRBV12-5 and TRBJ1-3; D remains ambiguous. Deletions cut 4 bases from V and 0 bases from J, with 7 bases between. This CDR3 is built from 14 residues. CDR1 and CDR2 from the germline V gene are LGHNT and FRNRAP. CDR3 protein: CASGSLTSGNTIYF. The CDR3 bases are TGTGCTAGTGGTTCCTTGACCTCTGGAAACACCATATATTTT.

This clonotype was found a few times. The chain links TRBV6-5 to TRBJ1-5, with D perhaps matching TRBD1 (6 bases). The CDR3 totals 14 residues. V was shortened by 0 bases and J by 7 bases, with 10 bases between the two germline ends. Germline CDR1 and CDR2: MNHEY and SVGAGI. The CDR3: CASSYSGGGQPQHF. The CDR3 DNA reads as TGTGCCAGCAGTTACTCGGGGGGCGGGCAGCCCCAGCATTTT.

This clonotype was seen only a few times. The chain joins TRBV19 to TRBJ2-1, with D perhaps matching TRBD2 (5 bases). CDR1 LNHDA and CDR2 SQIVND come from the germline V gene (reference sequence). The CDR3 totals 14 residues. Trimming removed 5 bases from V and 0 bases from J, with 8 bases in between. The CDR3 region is CASSAEVSYNEQFF. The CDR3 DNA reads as TGTGCCAGTAGTGCGGAGGTCTCCTACAATGAGCAGTTCTTC.

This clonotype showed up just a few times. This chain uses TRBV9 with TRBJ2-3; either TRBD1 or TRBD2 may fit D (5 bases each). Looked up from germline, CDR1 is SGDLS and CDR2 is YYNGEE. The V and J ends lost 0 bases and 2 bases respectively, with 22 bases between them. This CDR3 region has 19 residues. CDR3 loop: CASSVEGRQPSLATDTQYF. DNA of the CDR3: TGTGCCAGCAGCGTAGAAGGTCGACAGCCGAGCCTAGCCACAGATACGCAGTATTTT.

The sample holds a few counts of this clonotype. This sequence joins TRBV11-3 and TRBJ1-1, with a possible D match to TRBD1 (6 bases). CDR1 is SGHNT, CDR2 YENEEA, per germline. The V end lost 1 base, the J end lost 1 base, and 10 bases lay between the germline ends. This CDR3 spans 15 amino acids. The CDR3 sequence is CASSLGRRGNTEAFF. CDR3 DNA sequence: TGTGCCAGCAGCTTAGGTCGCAGGGGGAACACTGAAGCTTTCTTT.

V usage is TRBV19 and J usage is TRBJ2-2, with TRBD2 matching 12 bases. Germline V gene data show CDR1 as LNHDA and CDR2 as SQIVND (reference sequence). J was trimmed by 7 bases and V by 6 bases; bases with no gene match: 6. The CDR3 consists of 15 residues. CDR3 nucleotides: TGTGCCAGTAGATTGACTAGCGGGAGCTTCGGGGAGCTGTTTTTT. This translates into CASRLTSGSFGELFF.

The CDR3 DNA reads as TGTGCCAGCAGCCGAGGACCGTCTCGCAATCAGCCCCAGCATTTT. This codes for CASSRGPSRNQPQHF. The V gene is TRBV12-3 or TRBV12-4, the J gene TRBJ1-5, with D unclear. Trimming removed 6 bases at V and 2 bases at J, with 14 bases between. This CDR3 region has 15 residues.

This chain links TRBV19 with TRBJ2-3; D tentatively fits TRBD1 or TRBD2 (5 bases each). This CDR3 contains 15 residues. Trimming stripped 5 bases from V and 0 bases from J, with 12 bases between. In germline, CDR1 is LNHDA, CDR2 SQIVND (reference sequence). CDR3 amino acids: CASSSGPHSTDTQYF. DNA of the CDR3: TGTGCCAGTAGTTCGGGACCTCATAGCACAGATACGCAGTATTTT.

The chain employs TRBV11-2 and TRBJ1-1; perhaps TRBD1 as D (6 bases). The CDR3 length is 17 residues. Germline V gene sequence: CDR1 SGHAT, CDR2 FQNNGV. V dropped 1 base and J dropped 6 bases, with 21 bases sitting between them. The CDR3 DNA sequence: TGTGCCAGCAGCTTAGCATTCCAGACAGGAGGGTCGGCTGAAGCTTTCTTT. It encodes CASSLAFQTGGSAEAFF.

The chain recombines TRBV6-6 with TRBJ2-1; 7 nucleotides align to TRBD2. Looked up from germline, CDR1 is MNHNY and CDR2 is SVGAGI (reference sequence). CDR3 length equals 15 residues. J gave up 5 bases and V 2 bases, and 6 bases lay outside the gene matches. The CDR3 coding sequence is TGTGCCAGCAGTTACCACGGGAGCGGGGACAATGAGCAGTTCTTC. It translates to CASSYHGSGDNEQFF.

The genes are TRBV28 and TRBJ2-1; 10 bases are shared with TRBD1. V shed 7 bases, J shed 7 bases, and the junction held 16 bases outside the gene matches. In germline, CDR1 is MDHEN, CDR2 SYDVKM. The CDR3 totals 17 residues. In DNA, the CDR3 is TGTGCCAGCAAGAGGGACAGGGGATCGTGGGCTGAGAATGAGCAGTTCTTC. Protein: CASKRDRGSWAENEQFF.

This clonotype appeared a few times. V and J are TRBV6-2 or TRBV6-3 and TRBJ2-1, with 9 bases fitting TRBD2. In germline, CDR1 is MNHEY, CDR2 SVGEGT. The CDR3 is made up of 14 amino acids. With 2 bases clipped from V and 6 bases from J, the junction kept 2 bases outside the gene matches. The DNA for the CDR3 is TGTGCCAGCAGTTACCTTAGCGGGAGCAATGAGCAGTTCTTC. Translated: CASSYLSGSNEQFF.

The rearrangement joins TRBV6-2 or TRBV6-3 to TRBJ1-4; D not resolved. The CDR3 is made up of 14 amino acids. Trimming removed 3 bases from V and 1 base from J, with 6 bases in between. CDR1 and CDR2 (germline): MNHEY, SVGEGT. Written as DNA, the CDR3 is TGTGCCAGCAGTTATGACGGAACTAATGAAAAACTGTTTTTT. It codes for CASSYDGTNEKLFF.

The CDR3, as DNA: TGCAGCGTTGAAGGGACAAGGCGTGGGGCCAACGTCCTGACTTTC. Translated: CSVEGTRRGANVLTF. The chain employs TRBV29-1 and TRBJ2-6; the D gene is possibly TRBD1 (5 bases). Germline values: CDR1 SQVTM, CDR2 ANQGSEA. This CDR3 is 15 amino acids long. With 1 base removed from V and 3 bases from J, the gap between germline ends came to 10 bases.

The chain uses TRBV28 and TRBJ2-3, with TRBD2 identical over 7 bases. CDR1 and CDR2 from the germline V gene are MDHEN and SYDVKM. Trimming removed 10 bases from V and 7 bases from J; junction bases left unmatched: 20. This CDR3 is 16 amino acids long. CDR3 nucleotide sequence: TGTGCCAACATCCCGCGCAGCGGGGCCGGGAGTTATACGCAGTATTTT. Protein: CANIPRSGAGSYTQYF. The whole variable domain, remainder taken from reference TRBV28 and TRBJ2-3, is DVKVTQSSRYLVKRTGEKVFLECVQDMDHENMFWYRQDPGLGLRLIYFSYDVKMKEKGDIPEGYSVSREKKERFSLILESASTNQTSMYLCANIPRSGAGSYTQYFGPGTRLTVL.

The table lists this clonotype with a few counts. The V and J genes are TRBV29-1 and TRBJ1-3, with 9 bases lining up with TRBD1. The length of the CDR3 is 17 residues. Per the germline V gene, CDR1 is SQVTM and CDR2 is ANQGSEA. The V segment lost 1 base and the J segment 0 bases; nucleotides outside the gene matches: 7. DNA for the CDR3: TGCAGCGTTGAAGCCCCGGGACAGGGTCTCTCTGGAAACACCATATATTTT. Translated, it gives CSVEAPGQGLSGNTIYF.

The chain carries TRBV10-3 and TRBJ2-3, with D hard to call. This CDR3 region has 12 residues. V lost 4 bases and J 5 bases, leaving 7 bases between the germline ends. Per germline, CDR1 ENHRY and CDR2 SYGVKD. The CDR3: CAISGEIDTQYF. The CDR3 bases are TGTGCCATCAGTGGCGAGATAGATACGCAGTATTTT.

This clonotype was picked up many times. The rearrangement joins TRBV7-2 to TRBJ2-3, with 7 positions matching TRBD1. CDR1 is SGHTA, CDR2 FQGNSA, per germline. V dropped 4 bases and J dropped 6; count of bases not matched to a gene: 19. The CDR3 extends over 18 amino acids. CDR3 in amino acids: CASSSGRSGTEILDTQYF. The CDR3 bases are TGTGCCAGCAGCTCTGGACGGTCCGGGACAGAGATCCTCGATACGCAGTATTTT.

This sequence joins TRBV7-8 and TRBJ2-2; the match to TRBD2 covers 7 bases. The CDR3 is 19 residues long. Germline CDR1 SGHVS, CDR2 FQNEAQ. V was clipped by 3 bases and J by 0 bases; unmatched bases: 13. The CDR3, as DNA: TGTGCCAGCAGCTTTTCCGCGGGGGTGGCGTTCGCGAACACCGGGGAGCTGTTTTTT. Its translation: CASSFSAGVAFANTGELFF. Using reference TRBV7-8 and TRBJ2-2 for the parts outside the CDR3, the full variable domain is GAGVSQSPRYKVAKRGQDVALRCDPISGHVSLFWYQQALGQGPEFLTYFQNEAQLDKSGLPSDRFFAERPEGSVSTLKIQRTQQEDSAVYLCASSFSAGVAFANTGELFFGEGSRLTVL.

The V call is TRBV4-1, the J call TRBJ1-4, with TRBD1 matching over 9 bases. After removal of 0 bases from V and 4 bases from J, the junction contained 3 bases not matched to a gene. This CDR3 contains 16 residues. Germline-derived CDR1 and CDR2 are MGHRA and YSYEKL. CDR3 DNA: TGCGCCAGCAGCCAAGATCCGACAGGGGGTAATGAAAAACTGTTTTTT. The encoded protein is CASSQDPTGGNEKLFF.